The TCR beta chain under discussion was sequenced for a study of blood T cell repertoires in COVID-19. Under the authors' procedure: Estimation of nucleated cell counts was performed using reference gene primer amplification. Profiling relied on immunoSEQ multiplex PCR, and the TCRdb table lists in-frame clones only, not all of them. The V and J calls and clone size are taken from that table; D and trimming were inferred from the DNA. The data show around 150,000 clones, 80% to 90% seen once. Germline CDR1 SGDLS, CDR2 YYNGEE. V was shortened by 0 bases and J by 7 bases, with 8 bases between the two germline ends. The CDR3 consists of 14 residues.

The source of this sequence is a woman between 40 and 55 years old with acute or convalescent COVID-19. V usage is TRBV9 and J usage is TRBJ1-6; D unresolved. The material sequenced was peripheral blood. The CDR3 DNA reads TGTGCCAGCAGCGTAGCCGAAACAAATTCACCCCTCCACTTT. This translates into CASSVAETNSPLHF.